These T cell receptor beta chains were read from a single sample in a study of a mutant IDH1 vaccine in newly diagnosed glioma. The repertoire was sequenced with immunoSEQ multiplex PCR; TCRdb's copy has only in-frame clones and lacks some. Among some 56,000 clones listed, over 70% were seen once. These receptors' antigens are unknown. The sample consisted of PBMCs, taken from a glioma patient whose treatment included an IDH1 peptide vaccine. The receptor source for this set is a man aged 50 to 59 with glioma. Each CDR3 is given with its conserved first and last residue. Each record gives: D gene, V gene, clone size, J gene, CDR3 DNA, CDR3 protein. D genes are given only for firm matches. Part of the rows lack a size; the others show once, few, many or a class for expanded clones.

D: -
V: TRBV6-5
size: -
J: TRBJ2-3
DNA: TGTGCCAGCCAGGGGGATACGCAGTATTTT
CDR3: CASQGDTQYF

D: -
V: TRBV19
size: -
J: TRBJ1-4
DNA: TGTGCCAGTAGTCGGGTAGGGCTCGAAAAACTGTTTTTT
CDR3: CASSRVGLEKLFF

D: -
V: TRBV25-1
size: -
J: TRBJ1-1
DNA: TGTGCCAGCAGTCGAGACACTGAAGCTTTCTTT
CDR3: CASSRDTEAFF

D: TRBD1
V: TRBV10-3
size: -
J: TRBJ1-6
DNA: TGTGCCATGCGGGACAGGAGGGATTCACCCCTCCACTTT
CDR3: CAMRDRRDSPLHF

D: TRBD2
V: TRBV4-1
size: -
J: TRBJ2-2
DNA: TGCGCCAGCAGCAAAGCGGGGGGCCCTCGAGGCACCGGGGAGCTGTTTTTT
CDR3: CASSKAGGPRGTGELFF

D: -
V: TRBV5-1
size: -
J: TRBJ1-4
DNA: TGCGCCAGCAGCTCGCCGACCAGTGAAAAACTGTTTTTT
CDR3: CASSSPTSEKLFF

D: -
V: TRBV7-8
size: -
J: TRBJ1-1
DNA: TGTGCCAGCAGCTCTTTAGGGGCTGAAGCTTTCTTT
CDR3: CASSSLGAEAFF

D: TRBD1
V: TRBV18
size: -
J: TRBJ2-3
DNA: TGTGCCAGCTCACCACCGGTGGGACAGGGGCCGACAGATACGCAGTATTTT
CDR3: CASSPPVGQGPTDTQYF

D: -
V: TRBV6-5
size: once
J: TRBJ1-5
DNA: TGTGCCAGCAGACCAGGACAGAAGAATCAGCCCCAGCATTTT
CDR3: CASRPGQKNQPQHF

D: -
V: TRBV10-2
size: -
J: TRBJ1-2
DNA: TGCGCCAGCAGTTCGGGGTATGGCTACACCTTC
CDR3: CASSSGYGYTF

D: -
V: TRBV11-2
size: -
J: TRBJ2-6
DNA: TGTGCCAGCAGCCCTACTTTCTCTGGGGCCAACGTCCTGACTTTC
CDR3: CASSPTFSGANVLTF

D: -
V: TRBV6-6
size: -
J: TRBJ1-5
DNA: TGTGCCAGCAGTTACTCGTCTCAAAATAGCAATCAGCCCCAGCATTTT
CDR3: CASSYSSQNSNQPQHF

D: -
V: TRBV27
size: -
J: TRBJ1-1
DNA: TGTGCCAGCAGTTTAACGTGGGGTAGAGACACTGAAGCTTTCTTT
CDR3: CASSLTWGRDTEAFF

D: -
V: TRBV19
size: -
J: TRBJ1-5
DNA: TGTGCCAGTAGTATAGGACAGAACAATCAGCCCCAGCATTTT
CDR3: CASSIGQNNQPQHF

D: -
V: TRBV25-1
size: -
J: TRBJ1-3
DNA: TGTGCCAGCAGCCTAGGAAACACCATATATTTT
CDR3: CASSLGNTIYF

D: -
V: TRBV27
size: -
J: TRBJ1-1
DNA: TGTGCCAGCAGTTCCAGGGGCACCACTGAAGCTTTCTTT
CDR3: CASSSRGTTEAFF

D: TRBD1
V: TRBV5-1
size: -
J: TRBJ2-7
DNA: TGCGCCAGTCGACCAGGACAGGGCAGCGACGAGCAGTACTTC
CDR3: CASRPGQGSDEQYF

D: TRBD2
V: TRBV27
size: -
J: TRBJ2-7
DNA: TGTGCCAGCAGTTCCGGGGGGGAGACCTACGAGCAGTACTTC
CDR3: CASSSGGETYEQYF

D: -
V: TRBV6-1
size: -
J: TRBJ1-2
DNA: TGTGCCAGCAGTGGTTGGAAGCAAGTTAACTATGGCTACACCTTC
CDR3: CASSGWKQVNYGYTF

D: -
V: TRBV6-5
size: once
J: TRBJ2-3
DNA: TGTGCCAGCAGTAACACAGATACGCAGTATTTT
CDR3: CASSNTDTQYF

D: -
V: TRBV28
size: few
J: TRBJ2-7
DNA: TGTGCCAGCAGTTCAGGTGATTTGTCCTACGAGCAGTACTTC
CDR3: CASSSGDLSYEQYF

D: TRBD2
V: TRBV7-2
size: -
J: TRBJ2-5
DNA: TGTGCCAGCAGCTTAAGCGGGGGGGTGCAAGAGACCCAGTACTTC
CDR3: CASSLSGGVQETQYF

D: -
V: TRBV29-1
size: -
J: TRBJ2-5
DNA: TGCAGCGTTCCTCTTCTGGGCGTGGGAGAGACCCAGTACTTC
CDR3: CSVPLLGVGETQYF

D: TRBD1
V: TRBV7-9
size: -
J: TRBJ1-5
DNA: TGTGCCAGCAGCTCCCTTACAGGGGATTCCCAGCCCCAGCATTTT
CDR3: CASSSLTGDSQPQHF

D: TRBD2
V: TRBV7-2
size: -
J: TRBJ2-7
DNA: TGTGCCAGCAGCTTAGAATACGGGGGGGGGCCCCACGAGCAGTACTTC
CDR3: CASSLEYGGGPHEQYF

D: TRBD1
V: TRBV2
size: -
J: TRBJ2-5
DNA: TGTGCCAGCAGGGAAGGGACAGGAGAAGAGACCCAGTACTTC
CDR3: CASREGTGEETQYF

D: -
V: TRBV7-8
size: -
J: TRBJ1-1
DNA: TGTGCCAGCAGCTCAGACAGGATCACTGAAGCTTTCTTT
CDR3: CASSSDRITEAFF

D: -
V: TRBV18
size: -
J: TRBJ1-5
DNA: TGTGCCAGCTCACCAGCGGACCGTTACAATCAGCCCCAGCATTTT
CDR3: CASSPADRYNQPQHF

D: TRBD1
V: TRBV27
size: -
J: TRBJ1-2
DNA: TGTGCCAGCAGCCTCGGACAGGGAAGTGGCTACACCTTC
CDR3: CASSLGQGSGYTF

D: -
V: TRBV9
size: -
J: TRBJ2-3
DNA: TGTGCCAGCAGCGGAGAGGGCCTAGCGACAGATACGCAGTATTTT
CDR3: CASSGEGLATDTQYF

D: TRBD1
V: TRBV7-8
size: few
J: TRBJ2-2
DNA: TGTGCCAGCAGCTTAATGAGGGGGCCCCCGAGGTTGGTGTCCGGGGAGCTGTTTTTT
CDR3: CASSLMRGPPRLVSGELFF

D: -
V: TRBV7-9
size: once
J: TRBJ1-4
DNA: TGTGCCAGCAGCGCCCCCGGGACGGCAGATGAAAAACTGTTTTTT
CDR3: CASSAPGTADEKLFF

D: -
V: TRBV5-5
size: -
J: TRBJ1-4
DNA: TGTGCCAGCAGCTTGGTGGGGTTGGACGAAAAACTGTTTTTT
CDR3: CASSLVGLDEKLFF

D: TRBD1
V: TRBV18
size: -
J: TRBJ1-2
DNA: TGTGCCAGCTCAAAACAGGGGGATGGCTACACCTTC
CDR3: CASSKQGDGYTF

D: -
V: TRBV5-1
size: -
J: TRBJ2-7
DNA: TGCGCCAGCAGCTTGGCTACTAGCCCCGAGCAGTACTTC
CDR3: CASSLATSPEQYF

D: TRBD1
V: TRBV4-1
size: -
J: TRBJ1-6
DNA: TGCGCCAGCAGCCGGGACAGGTTTGGCTCACCCCTCCACTTT
CDR3: CASSRDRFGSPLHF

D: TRBD2
V: TRBV4-1
size: -
J: TRBJ2-1
DNA: TGCGCCAGCAGCCAATATTGGACTAGCGGGGCTGGTGAGCAGTTCTTC
CDR3: CASSQYWTSGAGEQFF

D: TRBD1
V: TRBV2
size: -
J: TRBJ1-1
DNA: TGTGCCAGCAGGCCCGACAGGGCTGACACTGAAGCTTTCTTT
CDR3: CASRPDRADTEAFF

D: TRBD2
V: TRBV2
size: -
J: TRBJ2-1
DNA: TGTGCCAGCAGCGCCGGGACTAGCGCCTACAATGAGCAGTTCTTC
CDR3: CASSAGTSAYNEQFF

D: TRBD1
V: TRBV7-8
size: many
J: TRBJ2-7
DNA: TGTGCCAGCAGCTTAGAGGCCAGGGGGTCCTACGAGCAGTACTTC
CDR3: CASSLEARGSYEQYF

D: -
V: TRBV7-9
size: -
J: TRBJ2-1
DNA: TGTGCCAGCAGCTTAGATACAGAAAATGAGCAGTTCTTC
CDR3: CASSLDTENEQFF

D: -
V: TRBV5-1
size: -
J: TRBJ2-2
DNA: TGCGCCAGCAGCTGGGGTAACACCGGGGAGCTGTTTTTT
CDR3: CASSWGNTGELFF

D: -
V: TRBV7-9
size: few
J: TRBJ2-7
DNA: TGTGCCAGCAGCTTCGAGGGTGGGGGGCGCGAGCAGTACTTC
CDR3: CASSFEGGGREQYF

D: -
V: TRBV4-1
size: few
J: TRBJ2-2
DNA: TGCGCCAGCAGCTTTCAGGGGGGGGAGCTGTTTTTT
CDR3: CASSFQGGELFF

D: -
V: TRBV7-2
size: -
J: TRBJ2-1
DNA: TGTGCCAGCAGCTTACGATCCCCACAGGGTAACGATGAGCAGTTCTTC
CDR3: CASSLRSPQGNDEQFF

D: TRBD1
V: TRBV7-9
size: few
J: TRBJ1-4
DNA: TGTGCCAGCAGCCCCGGGACAGGGTTTGAAAAACTGTTTTTT
CDR3: CASSPGTGFEKLFF

D: TRBD1
V: TRBV9
size: -
J: TRBJ1-6
DNA: TGTGCCAGCAGCGTAGGAGGAAGGAGTATATTAGGACAGGGGTTTTCACCCCTCCACTTT
CDR3: CASSVGGRSILGQGFSPLHF

D: -
V: TRBV6-1
size: once
J: TRBJ2-7
DNA: TGTGCCAGCAGTGGTCACTACGAGCAGTACTTC
CDR3: CASSGHYEQYF

D: -
V: TRBV19
size: -
J: TRBJ1-1
DNA: TGTGCCAGTAGTATAGGCCCCCCGGACACTGTAGCTTTCTTT
CDR3: CASSIGPPDTVAFF

D: -
V: TRBV5-1
size: -
J: TRBJ1-2
DNA: TGCGCCAGCAGTTCTGGGGATGGCTATGGCTACACCTTC
CDR3: CASSSGDGYGYTF

D: -
V: TRBV7-8
size: few
J: TRBJ2-7
DNA: TGTGCCAGCAGCCCGCCAGGAGAGCAGTACTTC
CDR3: CASSPPGEQYF

D: -
V: TRBV5-4
size: -
J: TRBJ2-1
DNA: TGTGCCAGCAGCTTAGGAGGGGCCGGTTCGGTCAATGAGCAGTTCTTC
CDR3: CASSLGGAGSVNEQFF

D: -
V: TRBV6-6
size: -
J: TRBJ2-7
DNA: TGTGCCAGCAGTTACTCAGGGGCCTCCTACGAGCAGTACTTC
CDR3: CASSYSGASYEQYF

D: TRBD2
V: TRBV10-3
size: -
J: TRBJ2-3
DNA: TGTGCCATCAGCGTGACTAGCGGGAAGGCAGATACGCAGTATTTT
CDR3: CAISVTSGKADTQYF